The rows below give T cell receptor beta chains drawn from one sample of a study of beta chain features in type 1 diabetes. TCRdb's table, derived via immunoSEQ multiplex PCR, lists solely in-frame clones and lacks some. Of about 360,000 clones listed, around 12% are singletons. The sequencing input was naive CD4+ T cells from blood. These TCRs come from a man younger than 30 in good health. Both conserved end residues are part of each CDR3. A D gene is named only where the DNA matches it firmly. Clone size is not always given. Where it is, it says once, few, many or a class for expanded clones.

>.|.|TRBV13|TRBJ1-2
CASSLAVPEGRGYTF
TGTGCCAGCAGCTTAGCAGTCCCCGAAGGGAGAGGCTACACCTTC
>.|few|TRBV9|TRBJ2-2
CASSVGSPFLRENTGELFF
TGTGCCAGCAGCGTAGGTTCCCCTTTTCTACGGGAGAACACCGGGGAGCTGTTTTTT
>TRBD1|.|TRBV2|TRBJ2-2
CASRIRQGNTGELFF
TGTGCCAGCAGGATCAGACAGGGCAACACCGGGGAGCTGTTTTTT
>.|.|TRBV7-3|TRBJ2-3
CASSSTWDSTDTQYF
TGTGCCAGCAGCTCGACTTGGGACTCCACAGATACGCAGTATTTT
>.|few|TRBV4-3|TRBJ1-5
CASSQDRTANQPQHF
TGCGCCAGCAGCCAAGATCGGACAGCCAATCAGCCCCAGCATTTT
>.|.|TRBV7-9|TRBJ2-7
CASSLGRVGSNYEQYF
TGTGCCAGCAGCTTAGGGAGGGTAGGGTCGAACTACGAGCAGTACTTC
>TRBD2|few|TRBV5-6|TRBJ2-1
CASSTLTSDEQFF
TGTGCCAGCAGCACCCTCACTAGCGACGAGCAGTTCTTC
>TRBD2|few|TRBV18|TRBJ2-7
CASSPSLAGGGEQYF
TGTGCCAGCTCACCATCTTTGGCGGGAGGAGGCGAGCAGTACTTC
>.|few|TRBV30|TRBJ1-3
CAWSGYRGGYSGNTIYF
TGTGCCTGGAGTGGTTATCGCGGGGGCTACTCTGGAAACACCATATATTTT
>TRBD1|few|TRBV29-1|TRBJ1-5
CSVSLTGGTYSNQPQHF
TGCAGCGTTTCTTTGACAGGGGGGACCTATAGCAATCAGCCCCAGCATTTT
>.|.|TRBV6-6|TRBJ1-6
CASSYAGPGSSPLHF
TGTGCCAGCAGTTACGCTGGTCCGGGTTCTTCACCCCTCCACTTT